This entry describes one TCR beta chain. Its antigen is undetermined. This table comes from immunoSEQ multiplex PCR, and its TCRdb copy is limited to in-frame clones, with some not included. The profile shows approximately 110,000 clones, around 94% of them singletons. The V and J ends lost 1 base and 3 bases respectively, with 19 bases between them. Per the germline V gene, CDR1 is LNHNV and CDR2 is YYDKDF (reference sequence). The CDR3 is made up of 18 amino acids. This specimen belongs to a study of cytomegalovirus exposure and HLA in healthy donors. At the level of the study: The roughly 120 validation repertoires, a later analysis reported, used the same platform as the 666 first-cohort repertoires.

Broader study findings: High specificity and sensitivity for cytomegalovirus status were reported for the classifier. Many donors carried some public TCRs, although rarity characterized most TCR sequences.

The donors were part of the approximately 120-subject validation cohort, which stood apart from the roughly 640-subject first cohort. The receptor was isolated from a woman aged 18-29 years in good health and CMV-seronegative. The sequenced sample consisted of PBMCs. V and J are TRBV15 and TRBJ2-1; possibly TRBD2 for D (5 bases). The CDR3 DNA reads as TGTGCCACCAGCAGAGGCCTGGCTAGCCAGGCCGGCTACAATGAGCAGTTCTTC. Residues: CATSRGLASQAGYNEQFF.